This T cell receptor (beta chain) was identified during a study of blood T cell repertoires in COVID-19. Across the study: Acute and convalescent COVID-19 samples came from the United States, Italy and Spain.

This clone appeared once. The V gene lost 5 bases and the J gene lost 4 bases, with 12 bases spanning the gap. The CDR3 is 13 residues long. Per the germline V gene, CDR1 is SGHAT and CDR2 is FQDESV (reference sequence). Residents of 24 US areas, aged roughly 18 to 89 years, made up the participants. Here immunoSEQ multiplex PCR was the method, and the copy in TCRdb shows in-frame clones only, minus some. The data contain about 270,000 clones, 89% of them seen just once; the ten biggest clones take up under 2.5%. The receptor was derived from a woman aged 60 to 75 who had recovered from COVID-19. The J gene is TRBJ2-7, the V gene TRBV11-1; TRBD1 is a possible D gene (6 bases). Sequencing was performed on PBMCs or T cells enriched from blood (not recorded which). The CDR3 region has the DNA TGTGCCAGCAGCCAGAGACAGGCTTACGAGCAGTACTTC. It specifies CASSQRQAYEQYF.